The source of this TCR beta chain is a study of blood T cell repertoires in COVID-19. Study as a whole: COVID-19 samples, acute and convalescent, were from the United States, Italy and Spain.

Clones were sequenced by immunoSEQ multiplex PCR, and TCRdb holds only the in-frame ones, with some missing. The sample shows 190,000 or so clones, about 86% of them seen only once. CDR1 SGHTA and CDR2 FQGNSA come from the germline V gene. There are 14 residues in the CDR3. Trimming cost V 6 bases and J 8 bases; bases outside gene matches: 8. Sequencing input: peripheral blood. The rearrangement joins TRBV7-2 to TRBJ2-4; 9 positions agree with TRBD1. This clonotype was obtained from a woman in her twenties or thirties with active or convalescent COVID-19. DNA of the CDR3: TGTGCCAGCAGTTCACAGGGGGCTTGGGACATTCAGTACTTC. Translating gives CASSSQGAWDIQYF. The whole variable domain, remainder taken from reference TRBV7-2 and TRBJ2-4, is GAGVSQSPSNKVTEKGKDVELRCDPISGHTALYWYRQSLGQGLEFLIYFQGNSAPDKSGLPSDRFSAERTGGSVSTLTIQRTQQEDSAVYLCASSSQGAWDIQYFGAGTRLSVL.